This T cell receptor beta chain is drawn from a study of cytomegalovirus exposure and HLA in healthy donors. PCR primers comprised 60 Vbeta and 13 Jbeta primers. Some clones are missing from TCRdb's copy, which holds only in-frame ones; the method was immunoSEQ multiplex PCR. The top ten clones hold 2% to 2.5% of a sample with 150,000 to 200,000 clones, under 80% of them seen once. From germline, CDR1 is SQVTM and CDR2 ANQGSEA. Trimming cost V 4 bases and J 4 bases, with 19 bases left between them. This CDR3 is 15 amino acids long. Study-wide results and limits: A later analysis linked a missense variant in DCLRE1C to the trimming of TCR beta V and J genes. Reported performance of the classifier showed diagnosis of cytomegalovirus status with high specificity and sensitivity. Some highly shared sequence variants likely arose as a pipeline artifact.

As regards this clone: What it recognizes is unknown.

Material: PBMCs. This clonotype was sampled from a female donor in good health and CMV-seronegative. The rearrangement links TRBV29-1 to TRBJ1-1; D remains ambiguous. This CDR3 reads CSVVAELSWVTEAFF. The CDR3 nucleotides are TGCAGCGTTGTTGCCGAACTAAGTTGGGTCACTGAAGCTTTCTTT.